Shown below are 28 T cell receptor beta chains from a single sample sequenced in a study of cytomegalovirus exposure and HLA in healthy donors (dated by TCRdb to the late 2010s). The library was built by means of the immunoSEQ multiplex PCR assay. For the multiplex PCR, a mixture combining 60 forward primers for TCR Vbeta segments and 13 reverse primers for TCR Jbeta segments was used. TCRdb limited this immuneACCESS table to in-frame rearrangements with V and J called. A share of clones is missing; checked studies link under half to unresolved V genes, and the rest is unexplained. The sample table records tens of thousands of clones; 68% of these occur just once. The ten most abundant clones make up about 10% of the sample. Sequencing used PBMCs. The receptors shown here come from a woman in her thirties in good health and CMV-seronegative.

The chain couples TRBV15 to TRBJ1-5; D not certain. This CDR3 is 15 amino acids long. Germline V gene data show CDR1 as LNHNV and CDR2 as YYDKDF (reference sequence). V was cut by 1 base and J by 3 bases, with 10 bases left in between. CDR3 sequence (DNA): TGTGCCACCAGCAGAGGCGCGTCAACCAATCAGCCCCAGCATTTT. Amino acid sequence: CATSRGASTNQPQHF.

The V call is TRBV19, the J call TRBJ1-1, with TRBD1 matching over 7 bases. Looked up from germline, CDR1 is LNHDA and CDR2 is SQIVND (reference sequence). Trimming took 6 bases from V and 0 from J; bases not matched to a gene: 4. The CDR3 covers 14 residues. Here the CDR3 reads CASRAGTVNTEAFF. The DNA of the CDR3 is TGTGCCAGTAGGGCCGGGACAGTGAACACTGAAGCTTTCTTT.

The chain recombines TRBV2 with TRBJ2-3; TRBD2 matches 13 bases. Germline V lookup: CDR1 SNHLY, CDR2 FYNNEI. The CDR3 covers 18 residues. Trimming took 7 bases from V and 1 from J; bases not matched to a gene: 11. The CDR3 protein is CASTRTSGGLTRTDTQYF. DNA of the CDR3: TGTGCCAGCACGCGGACTAGCGGGGGCCTCACACGCACAGATACGCAGTATTTT. Filled out from reference TRBV2 and TRBJ2-3, the complete variable domain reads EPEVTQTPSHQVTQMGQEVILRCVPISNHLYFYWYRQILGQKVEFLVSFYNNEISEKSEIFDDQFSVERPDGSNFTLKIRSTKLEDSAMYFCASTRTSGGLTRTDTQYFGPGTRLTVL.

This clone occurred once. The gene calls are TRBV5-4 and TRBJ1-2; D is unresolved. This CDR3 is 15 amino acids long. V lost 1 base and J 0 bases, leaving 10 bases between the germline ends. Germline CDR1 SGHNT, CDR2 YYREEE (reference sequence). Here the CDR3 reads CASSLKQPPNYGYTF. The DNA for the CDR3 is TGTGCCAGCAGCTTGAAGCAACCCCCTAACTATGGCTACACCTTC.

This chain uses TRBV7-8 with TRBJ2-1; 7 bases are a match to TRBD2. The CDR3 spans 15 residues. V shed 5 bases, J shed 3 bases, and the junction held 7 bases outside the gene matches. Germline CDR1 reads SGHVS; CDR2 reads FQNEAQ. The CDR3 here is CASSPRTSRYNEQFF. The CDR3 DNA follows: TGTGCCAGCAGCCCCCGGACTAGTCGCTACAATGAGCAGTTCTTC.

The V call is TRBV7-2, the J call TRBJ1-5; D call uncertain. CDR3 length: 16 amino acids. V dropped 3 bases and J dropped 8 bases, with 20 bases sitting between them. Per the germline V gene, CDR1 is SGHTA and CDR2 is FQGNSA. The CDR3 loop reads CASSFREGPYFEPQHF. In DNA, the CDR3 is TGTGCCAGCAGCTTCCGGGAGGGTCCTTATTTTGAGCCCCAGCATTTT.

Only a few counts were recorded for this clone. The V and J genes are TRBV6-5 and TRBJ1-2, with D perhaps matching TRBD1 (5 bases). The CDR3 is 14 amino acids. Germline V gene data show CDR1 as MNHEY and CDR2 as SVGAGI. Trimming took 0 bases from V and 4 from J, leaving 9 bases between them. CDR3 DNA sequence: TGTGCCAGCAGTTACTCGGGGGGGACCTATGGCTACACCTTC. It encodes CASSYSGGTYGYTF.

The chain combines TRBV28 with TRBJ1-5; tentative D call: TRBD1 (5 bases). Per germline, CDR1 MDHEN and CDR2 SYDVKM. The CDR3 is made up of 18 amino acids. Trimming took 5 bases from V and 5 from J, leaving 25 bases between them. CDR3 amino acids: CASSPWAGNDRPHQPQHF. CDR3 nucleotides: TGTGCCAGCAGTCCCTGGGCAGGGAACGATAGACCCCATCAGCCCCAGCATTTT.

This clone was picked up one time. V usage is TRBV6-5 and J usage is TRBJ1-6; a weak D match, TRBD1 (6 bases). The V end lost 2 bases, the J end lost 11 bases, and 13 bases lay between the germline ends. Looked up from germline, CDR1 is MNHEY and CDR2 is SVGAGI. The CDR3 is 14 amino acids. CDR3 nucleotide sequence: TGTGCCAGCAGTTACGCCCGACAGGAAACACCCCTCCACTTT. It is translated as CASSYARQETPLHF.

This chain uses TRBV2 with TRBJ2-7; a weak D match, TRBD1 (6 bases). The CDR3 totals 12 residues. V lost 8 bases, J lost 5 bases, and 13 bases lay in between. Germline values: CDR1 SNHLY, CDR2 FYNNEI. The CDR3 loop reads CASLYRVDEQYF. The CDR3 nucleotides read TGTGCCAGCCTCTACAGGGTGGACGAGCAGTACTTC.

This clone was found a few times. The V call is TRBV9, the J call TRBJ1-1; D may be TRBD1 (5 bases). Trimming left V 1 base short and J 1 base short, with 5 bases between. In germline, CDR1 is SGDLS, CDR2 YYNGEE. The CDR3 is made up of 13 amino acids. The CDR3 loop reads CASSVQGNTEAFF. CDR3 bases: TGTGCCAGCAGCGTACAGGGGAACACTGAAGCTTTCTTT.

The genes are TRBV27 and TRBJ2-5; maybe TRBD1 (6 bases). CDR3 size: 15 residues. Trimming took off 9 bases at V and 4 bases at J, with 21 bases between the two ends. From germline, CDR1 is MNHEY and CDR2 SMNVEV (reference sequence). In DNA form, the CDR3 reads TGTGCCAGTGCTAGGCCCGGGCAGGGGAGAGAGACCCAGTACTTC. Its protein product is CASARPGQGRETQYF.

This clone was counted a few times. One end of the junction does not line up with germline, which may come from a read error. V and J are TRBV7-8 and TRBJ1-2; tentatively, D is TRBD1 (5 bases). This CDR3 region has 13 residues. The germline CDR1 and CDR2 sequences are SGHVS and FQNEAQ. CDR3 coding DNA: TGTACCAGCAGCTTAGGTGCAGGGAATGGCTACACTTTC. Its translation: CTSSLGAGNGYTF.

This clone was observed a few times. The chain employs TRBV7-2 and TRBJ2-7; no clear D. Germline V gene sequence: CDR1 SGHTA, CDR2 FQGNSA. V was clipped by 6 bases and J by 3 bases, with 6 bases between them. This CDR3 has 11 amino acids. CDR3 in amino acids: CASRANYEQYF. The CDR3 DNA follows: TGTGCCAGCAGGGCAAACTACGAGCAGTACTTC.

The V call is TRBV7-6, the J call TRBJ1-5, with no clear D. In germline, CDR1 is SGHVS, CDR2 FNYEAQ. Trimming removed 4 bases from V and 7 bases from J, with 11 bases in between. This CDR3 has 13 amino acids. The CDR3 spells CASSSARGQPQHF. CDR3 coding DNA: TGTGCCAGCAGCTCCGCGAGAGGGCAGCCCCAGCATTTT.

V usage is TRBV5-1 and J usage is TRBJ2-7, with D perhaps TRBD1 (6 bases). In germline, CDR1 is SGHRS, CDR2 YFSETQ. Trimming removed 4 bases at V and 3 bases at J, with 11 bases between. CDR3 length: 13 residues. The CDR3 is CASSPPDSYEQYF. The CDR3, as DNA: TGCGCCAGCAGCCCACCGGACAGCTACGAGCAGTACTTC.

This clone appeared a few times. The chain employs TRBV5-4 and TRBJ2-7; possibly TRBD2 for D (6 bases). Germline assignment: CDR1 SGHNT and CDR2 YYREEE (reference sequence). V dropped 4 bases and J dropped 8 bases, with 16 bases sitting between them. The CDR3 is 13 residues long. CDR3 coding DNA: TGTGCCAGCAGCCCTGAGGGCCGGGAGAAGCAGTACTTC. It codes for CASSPEGREKQYF.

The V gene is TRBV28, the J gene TRBJ1-5, with D possibly being TRBD1 (6 bases). Between the trimmed V and J ends, which lost 5 bases and 2 bases, there was a span of 10 bases. The V gene's germline CDR1 is MDHEN and CDR2 SYDVKM. The CDR3 contains 14 residues. CDR3 nucleotides: TGTGCCAGCAGTCCCCGACAGGGCAATCAGCCCCAGCATTTT. The encoded protein is CASSPRQGNQPQHF.

This clone was counted a single time. The chain is built from TRBV4-3 and TRBJ2-2; D might be TRBD2 (6 bases). This CDR3 has 15 amino acids. Germline V gene sequence: CDR1 LGHNA, CDR2 YSLEER. V was shortened by 4 bases and J by 5 bases, with 14 bases between the two germline ends. CDR3 coding DNA: TGCGCCAGCAGCCCAAGAGGGGCGGGGACCGGGGAGCTGTTTTTT. It translates to CASSPRGAGTGELFF.

This clone was seen only a few times. The V and J genes are TRBV6-5 and TRBJ1-3; possibly TRBD1 for D (5 bases). Trimming stripped 7 bases from V and 0 bases from J, with 10 bases between. The CDR3 runs 14 residues. Germline V gene sequence: CDR1 MNHEY, CDR2 SVGAGI. CDR3 nucleotide sequence: TGTGCCAGCACTTTAGGGGTCTCTGGAAACACCATATATTTT. Translated: CASTLGVSGNTIYF.

The chain joins TRBV7-9 to TRBJ1-6, with TRBD1 as a possible D gene (5 bases). Trimming cost V 5 bases and J 8 bases, with 16 bases left between them. The CDR3 runs 15 residues. CDR1 and CDR2 (germline): SEHNR, FQNEAQ (reference sequence). DNA for the CDR3: TGTGCCAGCAGCCGTGCGGGGCAGGGCGATTCACCCCTCCACTTT. Its protein is CASSRAGQGDSPLHF.

The CDR3 coding sequence is TGTGCCAGTAGTACTGGGACTAGCAGTGAGCAGTTCTTC. Translating gives CASSTGTSSEQFF. The chain combines TRBV19 with TRBJ2-1; TRBD2 matches 9 bases. Unmatched junction bases numbered 4, after V lost 4 bases and J lost 9 bases. The CDR3 length is 13 residues. Germline V gives CDR1 LNHDA, CDR2 SQIVND (reference sequence).

There are a few counts of this clone. The V call is TRBV4-2, the J call TRBJ2-7; a weak D match, TRBD2 (5 bases). Germline CDR1 reads LGHNA; CDR2 reads YNFKEQ. V was shortened by 1 base and J by 7 bases, with 11 bases between the two germline ends. The length of the CDR3 is 13 residues. The CDR3 loop is CASSQGTQREQYF. The CDR3 DNA follows: TGTGCCAGCAGCCAAGGTACCCAGCGGGAGCAGTACTTC.

The count of this clone is one. V and J are TRBV7-2 and TRBJ2-1; possible D gene TRBD1, 5 bases. In germline, CDR1 is SGHTA, CDR2 FQGNSA. The CDR3 has 15 amino acids. Trimming left V 4 bases short and J 6 bases short, with 16 bases between. The CDR3 here is CASSSQQGLGNEQFF. CDR3 sequence (DNA): TGTGCCAGCAGCTCGCAGCAGGGCTTGGGCAATGAGCAGTTCTTC.

The chain joins TRBV29-1 to TRBJ2-5, with a possible D match to TRBD2 (9 bases). CDR1 and CDR2 from the germline V gene are SQVTM and ANQGSEA. V was pared by 4 bases and J by 5 bases, with 20 bases between. CDR3 length equals 15 residues. CDR3 protein: CSVASGGAGGETQYF. The DNA for the CDR3 is TGCAGCGTTGCCTCAGGGGGCGCGGGGGGGGAGACCCAGTACTTC.

The chain has TRBV19 and TRBJ2-1; TRBD2 aligns across 7 bases. V lost 1 base and J lost 0; bases outside the gene matches: 0. The CDR3 spans 15 residues. The V gene's germline CDR1 is LNHDA and CDR2 SQIVND (reference sequence). As DNA, the CDR3 is TGTGCCAGTAGTATAGGGGGGGGCTCCTACAATGAGCAGTTCTTC. Translating it yields CASSIGGGSYNEQFF.

The V gene is TRBV7-2, the J gene TRBJ2-5; 11 bases match TRBD2. CDR1 is SGHTA and CDR2 is FQGNSA in the germline V gene. V trimming: 5 bases; J trimming: 5 bases; junction bases outside the gene matches: 4. The CDR3 runs 14 residues. The CDR3 region has the DNA TGTGCCAGCAGCCTTAGCGGGGGGGAGGAGACCCAGTACTTC. It codes for CASSLSGGEETQYF. The variable domain in full, completed from reference TRBV7-2 and TRBJ2-5, reads GAGVSQSPSNKVTEKGKDVELRCDPISGHTALYWYRQSLGQGLEFLIYFQGNSAPDKSGLPSDRFSAERTGGSVSTLTIQRTQQEDSAVYLCASSLSGGEETQYFGPGTRLLVL.

V usage is TRBV11-3 and J usage is TRBJ2-7; TRBD1 might be the D (6 bases). The germline CDR1 and CDR2 sequences are SGHNT and YENEEA. Trimming pared 0 bases from V and 7 bases from J, leaving 10 bases between. The CDR3 sequence is 13 residues long. CDR3 DNA: TGTGCCAGCAGCTTAGATCAACAGGGAGAGCAGTACTTC. Residues: CASSLDQQGEQYF.